Listed here are 22 T cell receptor beta chains from one sample, sequenced in a study of blood T cell repertoires in COVID-19. TCRdb's table, derived via immunoSEQ multiplex PCR, lists solely in-frame clones and lacks some. The sample has about 170,000 clones, 70% to 90% seen once. Source material: peripheral blood. The receptors were gathered from a man aged 60 to 75 who had recovered from COVID-19.

The V gene is TRBV7-8, the J gene TRBJ1-4; TRBD1 matches at 7 bases. Germline CDR1 reads SGHVS; CDR2 reads FQNEAQ. Losses at the gene ends were 5 bases for V and 8 bases for J; bases not matched to a gene: 11. This CDR3 contains 15 residues. The CDR3 protein is CASSPTDRVGEKLFF. CDR3 nucleotides: TGTGCCAGCAGCCCGACCGACAGGGTGGGGGAAAAACTGTTTTTT. The full variable domain, rest sourced from reference TRBV7-8 and TRBJ1-4, is GAGVSQSPRYKVAKRGQDVALRCDPISGHVSLFWYQQALGQGPEFLTYFQNEAQLDKSGLPSDRFFAERPEGSVSTLKIQRTQQEDSAVYLCASSPTDRVGEKLFFGSGTQLSVL.

The chain has TRBV5-4 and TRBJ1-1, with a weak D call TRBD1 (6 bases). The CDR3 is 14 amino acids. Germline lookup yields CDR1 SGHNT and CDR2 YYREEE (reference sequence). Trimming took 3 bases from V and 2 from J, leaving 11 bases between them. CDR3 protein: CASSWGGVNTEAFF. In nucleotides, the CDR3 is TGTGCCAGCAGCTGGGGGGGCGTTAACACTGAAGCTTTCTTT.

This clone has just a few counts. The V and J genes are TRBV7-3 and TRBJ2-1; TRBD2 agrees at 8 bases. The germline CDR1 and CDR2 sequences are SGHTA and FQGTGA. This CDR3 has 13 residues. V shed 5 bases and J 8 bases; nucleotides not matched to a gene: 5. The CDR3, as DNA: TGTGCCAGCAGCCCGGGGGGGTCCGATGAGCAGTTCTTC. It yields the protein CASSPGGSDEQFF.

The chain joins TRBV7-6 to TRBJ2-7, with a possible D match to TRBD1 (7 bases). V was shortened by 5 bases and J by 2 bases, with 28 bases between the two germline ends. CDR1 is SGHVS, CDR2 FNYEAQ, per germline. The CDR3 totals 19 residues. DNA for the CDR3: TGTGCCAGCAGCGACGGGGCGGGACAGTCTATATACTCTACCTACGAGCAGTACTTC. Encoded protein: CASSDGAGQSIYSTYEQYF. Complete variable domain (other parts from reference TRBV7-6 and TRBJ2-7): GAGVSQSPRYKVTKRGQDVALRCDPISGHVSLYWYRQALGQGPEFLTYFNYEAQQDKSGLPNDRFSAERPEGSISTLTIQRTEQRDSAMYRCASSDGAGQSIYSTYEQYFGPGTRLTVT.

This rearrangement joins TRBV27 to TRBJ2-2; weak D call: TRBD1 (7 bases). This CDR3 comprises 15 residues. Trimming took 2 bases from V and 6 from J, leaving 13 bases between them. CDR1 is MNHEY, CDR2 SMNVEV, per germline (reference sequence). CDR3 in amino acids: CASSLVRGVSGELFF. The CDR3 DNA reads TGTGCCAGCAGTTTAGTCAGGGGGGTATCCGGGGAGCTGTTTTTT.

V gene TRBV11-2 combines with J gene TRBJ2-2; the D gene is possibly TRBD1 (6 bases). V was pared by 3 bases and J by 6 bases, with 8 bases between. The germline V gene encodes CDR1 SGHAT and CDR2 FQNNGV. This CDR3 spans 13 amino acids. The CDR3 here is CASSFRGPGELFF. CDR3 bases: TGTGCCAGCAGCTTCAGGGGTCCCGGGGAGCTGTTTTTT.

The genes are TRBV9 and TRBJ1-1, with D tentatively TRBD1 (5 bases). V was cut by 0 bases and J by 0 bases, with 9 bases left in between. The CDR3 has 15 residues. CDR1 SGDLS and CDR2 YYNGEE come from the germline V gene. In DNA, the CDR3 is TGTGCCAGCAGCGTAGCTGGACACCTGAACACTGAAGCTTTCTTT. Translation gives CASSVAGHLNTEAFF.

The rearrangement joins TRBV19 to TRBJ1-5; 7 bases are shared with TRBD1. The germline V gene has CDR1 LNHDA and CDR2 SQIVND (reference sequence). The CDR3 sequence is 15 residues long. J lost 0 bases, V lost 5 bases, and 4 bases had no gene match. The CDR3 protein is CASSGTVNSNQPQHF. The CDR3 nucleotides read TGTGCCAGTAGTGGGACAGTAAATAGCAATCAGCCCCAGCATTTT.

The chain couples TRBV10-3 to TRBJ2-5, with 9 bases lining up with TRBD2. CDR3 length: 16 residues. The ends lost 2 bases at V and 1 base at J; junction bases unmatched: 5. Germline values: CDR1 ENHRY, CDR2 SYGVKD. Here the CDR3 DNA reads TGTGCCATCAGTGAGAGGAATAGCGGGGGCCAAGAGACCCAGTACTTC. Protein product: CAISERNSGGQETQYF.

The chain uses TRBV28 and TRBJ1-5; D possibly corresponds to TRBD1 (6 bases). V was pared by 8 bases and J by 7 bases, with 12 bases between. Per the germline V gene, CDR1 is MDHEN and CDR2 is SYDVKM. The CDR3 has 12 residues. The CDR3 here is CASQLDRQPQHF. As DNA, the CDR3 is TGTGCCAGCCAACTAGACAGGCAGCCCCAGCATTTT. Drawing the rest from reference TRBV28 and TRBJ1-5, the complete variable domain is DVKVTQSSRYLVKRTGEKVFLECVQDMDHENMFWYRQDPGLGLRLIYFSYDVKMKEKGDIPEGYSVSREKKERFSLILESASTNQTSMYLCASQLDRQPQHFGDGTRLSIL.

The chain has TRBV27 and TRBJ1-1; 7 bases match TRBD1. CDR3 length: 15 residues. CDR1 is MNHEY, CDR2 SMNVEV, per germline (reference sequence). V gave up 5 bases and J gave up 3 bases; unmatched junction bases: 9. The CDR3 sequence is CASSRSGGRDTEAFF. The CDR3 DNA follows: TGTGCCAGCAGTCGATCAGGGGGTCGAGACACTGAAGCTTTCTTT.

J is TRBJ1-4 and V is TRBV7-9; D is possibly TRBD1 (5 bases). The CDR3 is 14 amino acids. In germline, CDR1 is SEHNR, CDR2 FQNEAQ (reference sequence). V lost 5 bases to trimming and J lost 4 bases, with 11 bases between them. CDR3 sequence reads: CASSTGGINEKLFF. The CDR3 nucleotides read TGTGCCAGCAGCACGGGGGGGATTAATGAAAAACTGTTTTTT.

This rearrangement joins TRBV11-2 to TRBJ1-2; perhaps TRBD1 as D (5 bases). V was pared by 1 base and J by 2 bases, with 11 bases between. This CDR3 region has 15 residues. The germline V gene has CDR1 SGHAT and CDR2 FQNNGV. The CDR3 nucleotides read TGTGCCAGCAGCTTAGGTATAGGGGAAAACTATGGCTACACCTTC. Translating it yields CASSLGIGENYGYTF.

V usage is TRBV7-2 and J usage is TRBJ2-1, with TRBD2 identical over 9 bases. With 5 bases clipped from V and 9 bases from J, the junction kept 11 bases outside the gene matches. From germline, CDR1 is SGHTA and CDR2 FQGNSA. This CDR3 comprises 15 residues. The CDR3 reads CASSERGGGAGEQFF. Here the CDR3 DNA reads TGTGCCAGCAGCGAACGAGGCGGGGGGGCCGGTGAGCAGTTCTTC.

The rearrangement joins TRBV28 to TRBJ1-1; no firm D call. Trimming stripped 2 bases from V and 3 bases from J, with 7 bases between. Germline lookup yields CDR1 MDHEN and CDR2 SYDVKM. The CDR3 is 13 amino acids. CDR3 nucleotide sequence: TGTGCCAGCAGTTTACCCGACTACACTGAAGCTTTCTTT. Its translation is CASSLPDYTEAFF.

The chain links TRBV6-6 to TRBJ2-1; 11 bases are shared with TRBD2. The CDR3 runs 15 residues. Per germline, CDR1 MNHNY and CDR2 SVGAGI (reference sequence). With 6 bases clipped from V and 8 bases from J, the junction kept 9 bases outside the gene matches. CDR3 nucleotide sequence: TGTGCCAGCAGCGCATTAGCGGGGGGGCACCATGAGCAGTTCTTC. This translates into CASSALAGGHHEQFF.

The chain couples TRBV29-1 to TRBJ2-5; TRBD1 matches 7 bases. Per the germline V gene, CDR1 is SQVTM and CDR2 is ANQGSEA. Trimming cost V 5 bases and J 4 bases; bases outside gene matches: 10. The CDR3 covers 14 residues. As DNA, the CDR3 is TGCAGCGTTCCTGAGGGGGCGTCGGTAGAGACCCAGTACTTC. Amino acid sequence: CSVPEGASVETQYF. The full variable domain, completed using reference TRBV29-1 and TRBJ2-5, is SAVISQKPSRDICQRGTSLTIQCQVDSQVTMMFWYRQQPGQSLTLIATANQGSEATYESGFVIDKFPISRPNLTFSTLTVSNMSPEDSSIYLCSVPEGASVETQYFGPGTRLLVL.

The chain is built from TRBV7-9 and TRBJ2-1, with TRBD2 matching over 13 bases. Germline CDR1 reads SEHNR; CDR2 reads FQNEAQ (reference sequence). Losses at the gene ends were 5 bases for V and 4 bases for J; bases not matched to a gene: 11. The CDR3 extends over 18 amino acids. CDR3 DNA sequence: TGTGCCAGCAGCGGACTAGCGGGGGCCCATCCCACATACAATGAGCAGTTCTTC. Residues: CASSGLAGAHPTYNEQFF.

This clone was seen only once. This rearrangement joins TRBV24-1 to TRBJ1-1; perhaps TRBD1 as D (6 bases). Germline CDR1 and CDR2: KGHDR and SFDVKD. Trimming pared 7 bases from V and 4 bases from J, leaving 12 bases between. The CDR3 length is 13 residues. The CDR3 is CATRVTGCTEAFF. CDR3 nucleotides: TGTGCCACCAGAGTTACAGGGTGCACTGAAGCTTTCTTT.

The rearrangement links TRBV5-1 to TRBJ2-7, with TRBD1 identical over 10 bases. The V and J ends lost 4 bases and 5 bases, in that order; junction bases with no gene match: 9. Germline V lookup: CDR1 SGHRS, CDR2 YFSETQ. This CDR3 comprises 15 residues. CDR3 bases: TGCGCCAGCAGCCCCGGGACAGGGGTGGTCCACGAGCAGTACTTC. Translation gives CASSPGTGVVHEQYF.

V is TRBV6-2 or TRBV6-3 and J is TRBJ1-2, with 7 bases aligning to TRBD1. Germline CDR1 is MNHEY and CDR2 is SVGEGT. V was pared by 6 bases and J by 4 bases, with 8 bases of the junction left unmatched. This CDR3 region has 14 residues. The CDR3 DNA sequence: TGTGCCAGCAGCCAGGGGGTTCGTGGCTATGGCTACACCTTC. Its protein is CASSQGVRGYGYTF.

Only a few counts were recorded for this clone. This sequence joins TRBV29-1 and TRBJ2-3; TRBD1 matches 10 bases. V was pared by 6 bases and J by 4 bases, with 7 bases of the junction left unmatched. The germline CDR1 and CDR2 sequences are SQVTM and ANQGSEA. The CDR3 extends over 14 amino acids. The CDR3 region has the DNA TGCAGCGTGGGGGGGACAGGGGTTTCAGATACGCAGTATTTT. Amino acid sequence: CSVGGTGVSDTQYF.